Given below is one T cell receptor beta chain in context. Its antigen remains unidentified. The data originate from a study of T-cell reconstitution after alpha-beta-depleted transplantation in children. Study outcomes and limitations: T-cell numbers and diversity one year post-transplant derived largely from freshly generated T cells. Several hundred expanded graft clones reportedly supplied alpha-beta T cells about two months after transplant.

J gave up 5 bases and V 2 bases, and 9 bases lay outside the gene matches. The germline gives CDR1 SEHNR, CDR2 FQNEAQ (reference sequence). CDR3 size: 16 residues. Unique molecular identifiers were incorporated when the TCRbeta library was constructed. In TCRdb, the PCR reads were re-called with MiXCR into one record per CDR3 protein. In the table there are approximately 1,000,000 distinct CDR3 sequences, 25% to 35% of which are singletons. Sequencing used PBMCs, mostly from graft donor cells, obtained 360 days after TCRalphabeta/CD19-depleted stem cell transplant. The rearrangement links TRBV7-9 to TRBJ2-5, with TRBD1 identical over 9 bases. The origin of this receptor is a boy less than two years old who had a stem cell transplant for SCID, so the T cells may come from the graft donor. This CDR3 reads CASSLRSWGQGETQYF. DNA of the CDR3: TGTGCCAGCAGCTTACGTTCGTGGGGACAGGGTGAGACCCAGTACTTC. Full variable domain (remainder filled in from reference TRBV7-9 and TRBJ2-5): DTGVSQNPRHKITKRGQNVTFRCDPISEHNRLYWYRQTLGQGPEFLTYFQNEAQLEKSRLLSDRFSAERPKGSFSTLEIQRTEQGDSAMYLCASSLRSWGQGETQYFGPGTRLLVL.